A single sample is the source of the 19 T cell receptor beta chains below, sequenced in a study of post-analysis software for immune sequencing data. Study-level points and caveats: Patients showed TRBV5-6, TRBV5-1 and TRBV20-1 among five TRBV segments more frequent than in controls.

Unique molecular identifiers were present in the TCR beta cDNA libraries. TCRdb reanalysed the PCR reads using MiXCR and keeps one entry per CDR3 protein. The sample includes over 700,000 distinct CDR3 sequences, less than 35% seen only once; the top ten take approximately 0.6%. For these TCRs, the target antigens are not known. The sequenced sample consisted of blood. These receptors came from a girl aged 10 to 17 with multiple sclerosis.

The chain employs TRBV6-5 and TRBJ1-2; tentatively, D is TRBD1 (6 bases). V gave up 6 bases and J gave up 3 bases, with 17 bases separating them. Germline CDR1 is MNHEY and CDR2 is SVGAGI. The CDR3 has 15 residues. The chain's CDR3 is CASRLDFGGDYGYTF. In DNA form, the CDR3 reads TGTGCCAGCAGACTCGATTTTGGGGGCGACTATGGCTACACCTTC.

The V and J genes are TRBV24-1 and TRBJ2-1; perhaps TRBD1 as D (6 bases). V dropped 5 bases and J dropped 0 bases, with 16 bases sitting between them. CDR3 length: 17 residues. Per the germline V gene, CDR1 is KGHDR and CDR2 is SFDVKD. CDR3 nucleotide sequence: TGTGCCACCAGTGTTTCCAGGGGCACGAGCTCCTACAATGAGCAGTTCTTC. Its translation is CATSVSRGTSSYNEQFF.

This clonotype was counted between two and nine times. The V gene is TRBV2, the J gene TRBJ2-1; tentatively, D is TRBD2 (5 bases). CDR1 is SNHLY and CDR2 is FYNNEI in the germline V gene. Trimming left V 3 bases short and J 9 bases short, with 12 bases between. CDR3 length: 13 residues. The CDR3 coding sequence is TGTGCCAGCAGTGACGGGCGGGTGGTTGAGCAGTTCTTC. Its translation is CASSDGRVVEQFF.

The V call is TRBV5-1, the J call TRBJ2-4; D remains ambiguous. Germline loops: CDR1 SGHRS, CDR2 YFSETQ. The CDR3 is 15 residues long. The V end was cut by 1 base, the J end by 8 bases, with 16 bases between. CDR3 residues: CASSLKGPLGHIQYF. The CDR3 bases are TGCGCCAGCAGCTTGAAGGGCCCCCTGGGCCACATTCAGTACTTC.

The J gene is TRBJ1-5, the V gene TRBV7-2; 8 positions agree with TRBD1. The CDR3 spans 15 residues. Losses at the gene ends were 1 base for V and 5 bases for J; bases not matched to a gene: 4. Germline CDR1 reads SGHTA; CDR2 reads FQGNSA. This CDR3 reads CASSLVQGADQPQHF. CDR3 DNA sequence: TGTGCCAGCAGCTTAGTGCAGGGGGCGGATCAGCCCCAGCATTTT.

In its sample, this clonotype was seen a few times. J is TRBJ2-1 and V is TRBV15; either TRBD1 or TRBD2 may fit D (5 bases each). CDR3 length equals 17 residues. Trimming took 0 bases from V and 15 from J, leaving 27 bases between them. CDR1 LNHNV and CDR2 YYDKDF come from the germline V gene (reference sequence). CDR3 nucleotide sequence: TGTGCCACCAGCAGAGATCGAGGGCTAGTACCCAATGAGGGGATGTTCTTC. Protein sequence: CATSRDRGLVPNEGMFF.

The rearrangement joins TRBV5-5 to TRBJ2-7, with D possibly TRBD1 on 5 matching bases. This CDR3 has 15 amino acids. The germline gives CDR1 SGHKS, CDR2 YYEKEE (reference sequence). The germline V and J ends were trimmed by 4 bases and 7 bases, with 21 bases remaining between them. The CDR3 DNA reads TGTGCCAGCAGCCGAGATTGGACAAGTTGGGAAGAGCAGTACTTC. Residues: CASSRDWTSWEEQYF.

This clonotype has just a few counts. The chain joins TRBV6-1 to TRBJ2-1; 9 bases line up with TRBD2. The ends lost 6 bases at V and 0 bases at J; junction bases unmatched: 12. Germline V lookup: CDR1 MNHNS, CDR2 SASEGT. The CDR3 consists of 18 residues. CDR3 nucleotides: TGTGCCAGCAGGGCCCCAGCGGGGGGTTTGCCCTCCTACAATGAGCAGTTCTTC. This encodes CASRAPAGGLPSYNEQFF.

This chain joins TRBV15 and TRBJ1-5, with a weak D call TRBD1 (5 bases). This CDR3 is 16 amino acids long. CDR1 and CDR2 (germline): LNHNV, YYDKDF (reference sequence). Trimming took 1 base from V and 7 from J, leaving 17 bases between them. In nucleotides, the CDR3 is TGTGCCACCAGCAGAGTCTCTCTCGGGGGAACGCAGCCCCAGCATTTT. Protein product: CATSRVSLGGTQPQHF.

This clonotype was counted a few times. V and J are TRBV12-3 or TRBV12-4 and TRBJ2-1, with TRBD2 as a possible D gene (6 bases). The CDR3 has 13 amino acids. Trimming shortened V by 4 bases and J by 8 bases, and 12 bases separated the two germline ends. The CDR3 bases are TGTGCCAGCAGTTACATAAGGGAGGATGAGCAGTTCTTC. Its protein product is CASSYIREDEQFF.

This clonotype was detected only a few times. The chain carries TRBV7-6 and TRBJ1-1; TRBD1 matches 9 bases. With 0 bases clipped from V and 5 bases from J, the junction kept 7 bases outside the gene matches. This CDR3 is built from 16 residues. Germline V CDR1 and CDR2: SGHVS, FNYEAQ. The CDR3 reads CASSLALGTGKTEAFF. The CDR3 coding sequence is TGTGCCAGCAGCTTAGCGCTCGGGACAGGGAAAACTGAAGCTTTCTTT.

This sequence joins TRBV5-5 and TRBJ2-1; TRBD1 matches 7 bases. In germline, CDR1 is SGHKS, CDR2 YYEKEE (reference sequence). CDR3 length: 17 residues. After removal of 4 bases from V and 3 bases from J, the junction contained 13 bases not matched to a gene. The CDR3 is CASSKPTGTAVYNEQFF. Here the CDR3 DNA reads TGTGCCAGCAGCAAACCAACCGGGACAGCCGTCTACAATGAGCAGTTCTTC. Based on the CDR3 plus reference TRBV5-5 and TRBJ2-1, the full variable domain is DAGVTQSPTHLIKTRGQQVTLRCSPISGHKSVSWYQQVLGQGPQFIFQYYEKEERGRGNFPDRFSARQFPNYSSELNVNALLLGDSALYLCASSKPTGTAVYNEQFFGPGTRLTVL.

The V and J genes are TRBV11-3 and TRBJ2-5; TRBD2 matches 14 bases. Trimming at V came to 5 bases and at J to 5 bases, leaving 10 bases not matched to a gene. The germline V gene has CDR1 SGHNT and CDR2 YENEEA. CDR3 size: 17 residues. CDR3: CASSEGTSGGTGETQYF. CDR3 nucleotide sequence: TGTGCCAGCAGCGAAGGGACTAGCGGGGGTACGGGGGAGACCCAGTACTTC.

This clonotype was counted between two and nine times. The chain joins TRBV7-2 to TRBJ2-3; TRBD1 or TRBD2 may be the D gene (6 bases each). The germline V and J ends were trimmed by 7 bases and 0 bases, with 20 bases remaining between them. CDR1 and CDR2 from the germline V gene are SGHTA and FQGNSA. The CDR3 has 17 amino acids. The CDR3 nucleotides read TGTGCCAGCACCCGCGTCGGGACGGGGGCAAGCACAGATACGCAGTATTTT. This gives the protein CASTRVGTGASTDTQYF.

The sample holds a few counts of this clonotype. V and J are TRBV7-2 and TRBJ2-3; D unresolved. CDR3 length equals 13 residues. CDR1 is SGHTA, CDR2 FQGNSA, per germline. V was cut by 10 bases and J by 3 bases, with 14 bases left in between. This CDR3 is CAMARARTDTQYF. Written as DNA, the CDR3 is TGTGCCATGGCACGGGCTCGTACAGATACGCAGTATTTT.

This clonotype has only a few counts. This sequence joins TRBV2 and TRBJ2-7, with 10 nucleotides matching TRBD2. Germline CDR1 SNHLY, CDR2 FYNNEI. The CDR3 has 12 amino acids. J lost 4 bases, V lost 7 bases, and 1 base had no gene match. The CDR3 sequence is CASKAGGYEQYF. The CDR3 nucleotides read TGTGCCAGCAAAGCGGGGGGGTACGAGCAGTACTTC.

This clonotype was seen only a few times. The rearrangement links TRBV2 to TRBJ1-2; no clear D. The CDR3 consists of 12 residues. Germline-derived CDR1 and CDR2 are SNHLY and FYNNEI. Deletions cut 4 bases from V and 7 bases from J, with 10 bases between. Written as DNA, the CDR3 is TGTGCCAGCAGTGTAGACCCCCGTGGCTACACCTTC. This gives the protein CASSVDPRGYTF.

On this clonotype: A much larger clone is a single base away; this may be a read error. This chain links TRBV29-1 with TRBJ2-3; 8 bases are a match to TRBD2. The CDR3 has 16 amino acids. V lost 6 bases and J lost 4; bases outside the gene matches: 15. The V gene's germline CDR1 is SQVTM and CDR2 ANQGSEA. CDR3 region: CSVTGVSGKKPDTQYF. CDR3 in DNA: TGCAGCGTGACCGGGGTTAGCGGGAAGAAGCCAGATACGCAGTATTTT.

There are a few counts of this clonotype. The chain is built from TRBV9 and TRBJ2-3, with 10 nucleotides matching TRBD2. From germline, CDR1 is SGDLS and CDR2 YYNGEE. The CDR3 has 15 residues. V was pared by 0 bases and J by 3 bases, with 1 base of the junction left unmatched. The CDR3 reads CASSVVGLATDTQYF. CDR3 nucleotide sequence: TGTGCCAGCAGCGTAGTGGGACTAGCGACAGATACGCAGTATTTT.